A single sample gave rise to the 27 T cell receptor beta chains below, sequenced in a study of untreated major depressive disorder. Study-level results: CD4+ T cells from depressed patients used TRBV05-01 (Vbeta 5.1) more often than controls.

Clones were read by immunoSEQ multiplex PCR, and TCRdb kept only the in-frame ones, dropping some. The data show roughly 13,000 clones, with 75% to 95% seen just once and 1.5% to 2% held by the top ten. These receptors' antigens are unknown. Sequencing was carried out using CD4+ T cells from PBMCs. Receptors were obtained from a woman in her twenties or thirties with major depressive disorder.

J is TRBJ2-1 and V is TRBV5-1; D is undetermined. Per the germline V gene, CDR1 is SGHRS and CDR2 is YFSETQ. Trimming removed 2 bases from V and 2 bases from J, with 5 bases in between. The CDR3 runs 13 residues. DNA for the CDR3: TGCGCCAGCAGCTTCACCGCCTACAATGAGCAGTTCTTC. Translated: CASSFTAYNEQFF. Together with reference TRBV5-1 and TRBJ2-1, the CDR3 gives the full variable domain: KAGVTQTPRYLIKTRGQQVTLSCSPISGHRSVSWYQQTPGQGLQFLFEYFSETQRNKGNFPGRFSGRQFSNSRSEMNVSTLELGDSALYLCASSFTAYNEQFFGPGTRLTVL.

The V and J genes are TRBV11-2 and TRBJ2-5; weak D call: TRBD2 (6 bases). The V and J ends lost 3 bases and 4 bases respectively, with 21 bases between them. The CDR3 is 17 residues long. Germline assignment: CDR1 SGHAT and CDR2 FQNNGV. The CDR3 loop is CASSFSALASIRETQYF. CDR3 DNA sequence: TGTGCCAGCAGCTTTTCGGCCCTAGCGTCAATCCGAGAGACCCAGTACTTC.

The chain is built from TRBV2 and TRBJ2-7; TRBD1 might be the D (5 bases). Germline V gives CDR1 SNHLY, CDR2 FYNNEI. Deletions cut 6 bases from V and 2 bases from J, with 11 bases between. The CDR3 sequence is 13 residues long. CDR3 bases: TGTGCCAGCAGGGTGACAGACCCCTACGAGCAGTACTTC. Translating gives CASRVTDPYEQYF.

The CDR3 nucleotides read TGTGCCAGCAGTTACAAGGTTAGCTACGAGCAGTACTTC. It yields the protein CASSYKVSYEQYF. The V call is TRBV6-5, the J call TRBJ2-7; no definite D call. Germline V CDR1 and CDR2: MNHEY, SVGAGI. V dropped 2 bases and J dropped 3 bases, with 8 bases sitting between them. This CDR3 is built from 13 residues.

This clone came up once. The V and J genes are TRBV6-5 and TRBJ2-3, with D unresolved. V was cut by 0 bases and J by 5 bases, with 6 bases left in between. This CDR3 is built from 13 residues. Germline-derived CDR1 and CDR2 are MNHEY and SVGAGI. The CDR3 protein is CASSYSIGDTQYF. The CDR3 nucleotides read TGTGCCAGCAGTTACTCAATCGGAGATACGCAGTATTTT.

The genes are TRBV7-9 and TRBJ2-7, with 9 nucleotides matching TRBD2. V lost 2 bases to trimming and J lost 6 bases; unmatched junction nucleotides: 11. The CDR3 has 16 residues. The germline V gene has CDR1 SEHNR and CDR2 FQNEAQ (reference sequence). The CDR3 sequence is CASSLSGGLAGSEQYF. The DNA of the CDR3 is TGTGCCAGCAGCTTATCAGGGGGGCTAGCGGGAAGCGAGCAGTACTTC.

V usage is TRBV29-1 and J usage is TRBJ2-1, with 9 positions matching TRBD2. The J segment lost 7 bases and the V segment lost 6 bases, leaving 7 bases of the junction unmatched. This CDR3 spans 13 amino acids. Germline loops: CDR1 SQVTM, CDR2 ANQGSEA. CDR3 nucleotides: TGCAGCGTGAAGGGACTAGCCCCAAATGAGCAGTTCTTC. Its protein is CSVKGLAPNEQFF.

The chain employs TRBV6-6 and TRBJ2-7; no firm D call. The germline V and J ends were trimmed by 0 bases and 2 bases, with 2 bases remaining between them. The CDR3 has 12 amino acids. The V gene's germline CDR1 is MNHNY and CDR2 SVGAGI (reference sequence). CDR3 loop: CASSYSPYEQYF. CDR3 DNA: TGTGCCAGCAGTTACTCGCCCTACGAGCAGTACTTC.

V and J are TRBV30 and TRBJ1-2, with D tentatively TRBD1 (6 bases). The CDR3 is 14 amino acids. Germline V gene data show CDR1 as GTSNPN and CDR2 as SVGIG (reference sequence). With 1 base removed from V and 7 bases from J, the gap between germline ends came to 16 bases. The CDR3 loop is CAWSDPQGRSGYTF. The CDR3 nucleotides are TGTGCCTGGAGTGACCCACAGGGCCGAAGTGGCTACACCTTC.

CDR3 bases: TGCGCCAGCAGCTTTAACCTCAACTGGCCCGGGCAGTACTTC. This gives the protein CASSFNLNWPGQYF. The rearrangement joins TRBV5-1 to TRBJ2-7, with D hard to call. V was cut by 2 bases and J by 9 bases, with 18 bases left in between. Germline CDR1 and CDR2: SGHRS and YFSETQ. The CDR3 is made up of 14 amino acids.

This clone was recorded a few times. This chain joins TRBV18 and TRBJ1-1, with D unclear. The CDR3 totals 13 residues. The germline V and J ends were trimmed by 3 bases and 2 bases, with 7 bases remaining between them. CDR1 is KGHSH, CDR2 LQKENI, per germline. CDR3 bases: TGTGCCAGCTCACCCCCCGGAAACACTGAAGCTTTCTTT. Protein sequence: CASSPPGNTEAFF. Together with reference TRBV18 and TRBJ1-1, the CDR3 gives the full variable domain: NAGVMQNPRHLVRRRGQEARLRCSPMKGHSHVYWYRQLPEEGLKFMVYLQKENIIDESGMPKERFSAEFPKEGPSILRIQQVVRGDSAAYFCASSPPGNTEAFFGQGTRLTVV.

This clone was counted a few times. The rearrangement uses TRBV29-1 and TRBJ2-3; D possibly corresponds to TRBD1 (6 bases). The V end was cut by 4 bases, the J end by 6 bases, with 11 bases between. CDR1 is SQVTM, CDR2 ANQGSEA, per germline. CDR3 length: 12 amino acids. In DNA, the CDR3 is TGCAGCGTTGCCCGGACAGCTGATACGCAGTATTTT. It codes for CSVARTADTQYF.

The rearrangement uses TRBV29-1 and TRBJ1-5, with D possibly TRBD1 on 5 matching bases. Trimming took 1 base from V and 7 from J, leaving 11 bases between them. Germline-derived CDR1 and CDR2 are SQVTM and ANQGSEA. CDR3 length equals 13 residues. CDR3 sequence reads: CSVEGPGVQPQHF. CDR3 bases: TGCAGCGTTGAAGGACCGGGGGTCCAGCCCCAGCATTTT.

This clone was detected only once. The rearrangement links TRBV7-9 to TRBJ2-7, with a possible D match to TRBD2 (6 bases). CDR3 length equals 14 residues. V lost 5 bases and J 6 bases, leaving 17 bases between the germline ends. CDR1 and CDR2 (germline): SEHNR, FQNEAQ (reference sequence). DNA of the CDR3: TGTGCCAGCAGCCTGGGACTCTCTTCCAGCGAGCAGTACTTC. Protein product: CASSLGLSSSEQYF. Variable domain in full (rest from reference TRBV7-9 and TRBJ2-7): DTGVSQNPRHKITKRGQNVTFRCDPISEHNRLYWYRQTLGQGPEFLTYFQNEAQLEKSRLLSDRFSAERPKGSFSTLEIQRTEQGDSAMYLCASSLGLSSSEQYFGPGTRLTVT.

V usage is TRBV15 and J usage is TRBJ2-7, with 7 bases fitting TRBD2. The J segment lost 6 bases and the V segment lost 1 base, leaving 9 bases of the junction unmatched. Per germline, CDR1 LNHNV and CDR2 YYDKDF (reference sequence). The CDR3 runs 15 residues. CDR3: CATSRGVKRESEQYF. DNA for the CDR3: TGTGCCACCAGCAGAGGGGTGAAGCGGGAAAGCGAGCAGTACTTC.

This clone has more than one count but fewer than ten. The J gene is TRBJ1-1, the V gene TRBV7-9; D gene ambiguous. This CDR3 has 13 residues. Germline lookup yields CDR1 SEHNR and CDR2 FQNEAQ (reference sequence). V was trimmed by 5 bases and J by 4 bases, leaving 11 bases between them. CDR3 residues: CASSPTLGTEAFF. The CDR3 DNA reads as TGTGCCAGCAGCCCGACGCTGGGCACTGAAGCTTTCTTT.

The chain employs TRBV27 and TRBJ1-5; no definite D call. The germline V gene has CDR1 MNHEY and CDR2 SMNVEV (reference sequence). The CDR3 length is 19 residues. Trimming took 5 bases from V and 1 from J, leaving 24 bases between them. The CDR3 is CASSIIPPGSGGSNQPQHF. CDR3 nucleotides: TGTGCCAGCAGTATAATACCCCCCGGGAGCGGAGGGAGCAATCAGCCCCAGCATTTT.

This clone was seen a single time. J is TRBJ1-2 and V is TRBV5-1; unclear D gene. The germline gives CDR1 SGHRS, CDR2 YFSETQ. The V gene lost 1 base and the J gene lost 4 bases, with 8 bases spanning the gap. This CDR3 contains 13 residues. CDR3 in DNA: TGCGCCAGCAGCTTGTATGTAGGCTATGGCTACACCTTC. This encodes CASSLYVGYGYTF.

This chain connects TRBV7-3 to TRBJ2-3; D ambiguous. V was shortened by 2 bases and J by 2 bases, with 5 bases between the two germline ends. The germline V gene has CDR1 SGHTA and CDR2 FQGTGA. This CDR3 region has 13 residues. CDR3 bases: TGTGCCAGCAGCTTAGCCGTCACAGATACGCAGTATTTT. Its protein is CASSLAVTDTQYF.

This clone was observed a single time. V gene TRBV7-8 combines with J gene TRBJ2-3; TRBD1 matches at 7 bases. J lost 1 base, V lost 0 bases, and 4 bases had no gene match. The CDR3 has 16 residues. Germline-derived CDR1 and CDR2 are SGHVS and FQNEAQ. DNA of the CDR3: TGTGCCAGCAGCTTAGCTCCAGGGGGAGGCACAGATACGCAGTATTTT. This codes for CASSLAPGGGTDTQYF. The whole variable domain, remainder taken from reference TRBV7-8 and TRBJ2-3, is GAGVSQSPRYKVAKRGQDVALRCDPISGHVSLFWYQQALGQGPEFLTYFQNEAQLDKSGLPSDRFFAERPEGSVSTLKIQRTQQEDSAVYLCASSLAPGGGTDTQYFGPGTRLTVL.

The chain carries TRBV5-1 and TRBJ1-1, with D possibly TRBD1 on 6 matching bases. The CDR3 runs 15 residues. Trimming shortened V by 4 bases and J by 5 bases, and 18 bases separated the two germline ends. Germline CDR1 and CDR2: SGHRS and YFSETQ. CDR3 protein: CASSTDGAGVTEAFF. The CDR3 coding sequence is TGCGCCAGCAGCACCGACGGGGCAGGGGTTACTGAAGCTTTCTTT.

The chain uses TRBV7-7 and TRBJ2-1; 11 nucleotides line up with TRBD2. The CDR3 runs to 16 residues. V dropped 1 base and J dropped 4; count of bases not matched to a gene: 3. Germline CDR1 and CDR2: SSHAT and FNYEAQ (reference sequence). DNA of the CDR3: TGTGCCAGCAGCTTAGGACTAGCGGGACATTACAATGAGCAGTTCTTC. Its translation is CASSLGLAGHYNEQFF.

The gene calls are TRBV7-9 and TRBJ2-1, with D maybe TRBD2 (5 bases). Trimming stripped 6 bases from V and 4 bases from J, with 13 bases between. This CDR3 is built from 14 residues. The germline CDR1 and CDR2 sequences are SEHNR and FQNEAQ (reference sequence). CDR3 in amino acids: CASSLGVSYNEQFF. The CDR3 coding sequence is TGTGCCAGCAGTCTCGGGGTTTCGTACAATGAGCAGTTCTTC.

This chain connects TRBV11-2 to TRBJ2-1; D is tentatively TRBD1 or TRBD2 (5 bases each). Germline V CDR1 and CDR2: SGHAT, FQNNGV. This CDR3 has 18 amino acids. The V and J ends lost 6 bases and 6 bases respectively, with 27 bases between them. The CDR3 protein is CASRSLGAHGGYSNEQFF. CDR3 coding DNA: TGTGCCAGCAGATCTCTGGGAGCGCATGGGGGATATAGCAATGAGCAGTTCTTC.

J is TRBJ1-5 and V is TRBV7-2; 9 bases are shared with TRBD1. This CDR3 contains 14 residues. The trim removed 5 bases at V and 6 bases at J, leaving 5 bases unmatched. Germline CDR1 is SGHTA and CDR2 is FQGNSA. Written as DNA, the CDR3 is TGTGCCAGCAGCCCCCGACAGGGGGGTCAGCCCCAGCATTTT. It specifies CASSPRQGGQPQHF.

This sequence joins TRBV30 and TRBJ2-3, with TRBD2 matching over 7 bases. This CDR3 comprises 17 residues. The V and J ends lost 2 bases and 2 bases, in that order; junction bases with no gene match: 13. In germline, CDR1 is GTSNPN, CDR2 SVGIG (reference sequence). The CDR3 is CAWSSATSTWSTDTQYF. DNA for the CDR3: TGTGCCTGGAGTTCGGCGACTAGCACTTGGTCCACAGATACGCAGTATTTT.

V gene TRBV15 combines with J gene TRBJ2-7; D remains ambiguous. Trimming took 0 bases from V and 0 from J, leaving 9 bases between them. Germline CDR1 LNHNV, CDR2 YYDKDF (reference sequence). This CDR3 spans 15 amino acids. CDR3 sequence reads: CATSREASSSYEQYF. DNA of the CDR3: TGTGCCACCAGCAGAGAGGCCTCAAGCTCCTACGAGCAGTACTTC.